The 4 T cell receptor beta chains listed next were all sequenced from one sample in a study of tissue T cells after allogeneic stem cell transplantation (dated by TCRdb to between 2021 and 2022). The receptor library was made with the immunoSEQ multiplex PCR assay. Here the immuneACCESS table is served through TCRdb, limited to in-frame sequences with V and J called. Missing clones are a known gap in these copies; in checked studies unresolved V genes cover under half, and the rest lacks a known reason. The table for this sample lists around 9,100 clones; more than 55% of them were counted only once. Under 20% of the sample rests with the top ten. The label giving this sample's time point can be read as: human tissue collected at research (rapid) autopsy. The source material was tissue from the jejunum, sampled at autopsy. These receptors came from an older female donor with lung cancer.

V is TRBV18 and J is TRBJ2-7, with 10 bases that match TRBD1. CDR1 and CDR2 (germline): KGHSH, LQKENI. J gave up 5 bases and V 6 bases, and 4 bases lay outside the gene matches. The CDR3 runs 13 residues. The CDR3 loop is CASSPTGGHEQYF. As DNA, the CDR3 is TGTGCCAGCTCGCCGACAGGGGGCCACGAGCAGTACTTC.

This clone was seen only a few times. V is TRBV20-1 and J is TRBJ1-2; D possibly corresponds to TRBD1 (6 bases). With 3 bases removed from V and 4 bases from J, the gap between germline ends came to 18 bases. This CDR3 has 15 residues. In germline, CDR1 is DFQATT, CDR2 SNEGSKA (reference sequence). CDR3 residues: CSASEGGGRSYGYTF. The CDR3 nucleotides read TGCAGTGCTAGTGAAGGTGGGGGGCGCAGCTATGGCTACACCTTC.

This clone came up once. The V call is TRBV7-8, the J call TRBJ2-1; D unclear. Germline V gives CDR1 SGHVS, CDR2 FQNEAQ. CDR3 size: 15 residues. Trimming cost V 4 bases and J 5 bases, with 15 bases left between them. CDR3 bases: TGTGCCAGCAGCTCGGTCCTTATTCTGCACAATGAGCAGTTCTTC. As protein: CASSSVLILHNEQFF. Based on the CDR3 plus reference TRBV7-8 and TRBJ2-1, the full variable domain is GAGVSQSPRYKVAKRGQDVALRCDPISGHVSLFWYQQALGQGPEFLTYFQNEAQLDKSGLPSDRFFAERPEGSVSTLKIQRTQQEDSAVYLCASSSVLILHNEQFFGPGTRLTVL.

This clone has just one count. The chain employs TRBV30 and TRBJ2-7; TRBD2 matches at 8 bases. Germline V gene data show CDR1 as GTSNPN and CDR2 as SVGIG (reference sequence). The junction had 9 bases not matched to a gene; V was cut back by 5 bases and J by 3 bases. The CDR3 runs to 14 residues. The CDR3 bases are TGTGCCTGGGGAACCGGGACTAGGAACTACGAGCAGTACTTC. It translates to CAWGTGTRNYEQYF.